This T cell receptor (beta chain) stems from a study of blood T cell repertoires in COVID-19. Sequenced by immunoSEQ multiplex PCR; TCRdb stores in-frame clones only, minus some. The sample includes 150,000 to 200,000 clones, approximately 90% seen only once; the top ten take 2% to 2.5%. With 1 base clipped from V and 7 bases from J, the junction kept 6 bases outside the gene matches. Germline V lookup: CDR1 GTSNPN, CDR2 SVGIG (reference sequence). This CDR3 spans 13 amino acids. The receptor was isolated from a woman aged 25 to 45 who had recovered from COVID-19. J is TRBJ1-2 and V is TRBV30, with 7 positions matching TRBD1. The specimen sequenced was PBMCs or T cells enriched from blood (not recorded which). The CDR3 protein is CAWSERGRPGYTF. CDR3 in DNA: TGTGCCTGGAGTGAGAGGGGGCGTCCTGGCTACACCTTC.